This T cell receptor (beta chain) derives from a study of T cell responses to AZD1222 COVID-19 vaccine. The study's findings and limits: The span of vaccine-associated CD4 TCRs extended across spike, with dominance at 160-218 and 743-854.

Per germline, CDR1 LNHNV and CDR2 YYDKDF (reference sequence). J lost 2 bases, V lost 0 bases, and 1 base had no gene match. The CDR3 is made up of 14 amino acids. A remark on this clone: Its antigen is currently unknown.

Profiling relied on immunoSEQ multiplex PCR, and the TCRdb table lists in-frame clones only, not all of them. The sample lists around 120,000 clones; over 75% were seen once. The sequence was collected from an adult in good health. The chain combines TRBV15 with TRBJ2-7, with 7 bases fitting TRBD1. The material sequenced was peripheral blood, taken on day 0 of AZD1222 vaccination. The CDR3 sequence is CATSREQGTYEQYF. CDR3 nucleotides: TGTGCCACCAGCAGAGAACAGGGGACCTACGAGCAGTACTTC.